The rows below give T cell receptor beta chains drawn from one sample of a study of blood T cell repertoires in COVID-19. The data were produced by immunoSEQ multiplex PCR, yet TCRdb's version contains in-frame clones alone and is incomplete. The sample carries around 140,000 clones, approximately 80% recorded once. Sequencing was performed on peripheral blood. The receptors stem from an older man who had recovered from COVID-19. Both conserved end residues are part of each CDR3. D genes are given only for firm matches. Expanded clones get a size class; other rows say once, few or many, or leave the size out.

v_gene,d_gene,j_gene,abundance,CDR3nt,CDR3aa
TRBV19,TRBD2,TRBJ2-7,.,TGTGCCAGTAGTATAGATGGGACTAGCGGCTACGAGCAGTACTTC,CASSIDGTSGYEQYF
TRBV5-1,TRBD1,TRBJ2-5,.,TGCGCCAGCAGCCGAGGTCAGGGGGCAATCCAAGAGACCCAGTACTTC,CASSRGQGAIQETQYF
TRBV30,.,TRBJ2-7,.,TGTGCCTGGAGTGTATCCTTCTACGAGCAGTACTTC,CAWSVSFYEQYF
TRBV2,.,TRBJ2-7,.,TGTGCCAGCAGTGAAGGGGCGGGAACCTACGAGCAGTACTTC,CASSEGAGTYEQYF
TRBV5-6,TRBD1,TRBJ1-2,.,TGTGCCAGCAGTTGGGGACAGGGAGAAGCCTATGGCTACACCTTC,CASSWGQGEAYGYTF
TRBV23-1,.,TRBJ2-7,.,TGCGCCAGCAGCGAAAGGGGGTCCTACGAGCAGTACTTC,CASSERGSYEQYF
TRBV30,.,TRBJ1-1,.,TGTGCCTGGAGAGGGACTCTGAACACTGAAGCTTTCTTT,CAWRGTLNTEAFF
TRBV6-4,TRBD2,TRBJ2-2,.,TGTGCCAGCTCACCTAGCGGGGACACCGGGGAGCTGTTTTTT,CASSPSGDTGELFF
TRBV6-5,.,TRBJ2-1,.,TGTGCCAGCACGGGGGTAGGCTCCTACAATGAGCAGTTCTTC,CASTGVGSYNEQFF
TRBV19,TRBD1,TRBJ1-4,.,TGTGCCAGTAGGATGACAGGGGTAAATGAAAAACTGTTTTTT,CASRMTGVNEKLFF
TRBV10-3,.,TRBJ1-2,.,TGTGCCATCAGTGAGTCAACGAGAGACTATGGCTACACCTTC,CAISESTRDYGYTF
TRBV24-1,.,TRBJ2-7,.,TGTGCCACCAGTGATGAAGACAGTTCCTACGAGCAGTACTTC,CATSDEDSSYEQYF
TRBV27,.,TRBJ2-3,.,TGTGCCAGCACGTGGACAGCTAGCACAGATACGCAGTATTTT,CASTWTASTDTQYF
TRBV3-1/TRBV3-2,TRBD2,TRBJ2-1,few,TGTGCCAGCAGCCCTAGCGGGCCCGAGGATGAGCAGTTCTTC,CASSPSGPEDEQFF
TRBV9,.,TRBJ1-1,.,TGTGCCAGCAGCGTCGGCGGGGGAGGGTCTGAAGCTTTCTTT,CASSVGGGGSEAFF
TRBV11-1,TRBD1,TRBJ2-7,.,TGTGCCAGCAGCTTAGCGGGGACAGGAGGGTACGAGCAGTACTTC,CASSLAGTGGYEQYF
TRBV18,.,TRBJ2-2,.,TGTGCCAGCTCACCATATTTCTCCGGGGGGAACACCGGGGAGCTGTTTTTT,CASSPYFSGGNTGELFF
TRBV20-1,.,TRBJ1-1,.,TGCAGTGCCCAGAACCCCCCTGAAGCTTTCTTT,CSAQNPPEAFF
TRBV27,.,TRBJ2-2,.,TGTGCCAGCATCCGACAGTCCACCGGGGAGCTGTTTTTT,CASIRQSTGELFF
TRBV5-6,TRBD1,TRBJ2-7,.,TGTGCCAGCAGCGGGGGGACAGGACACTACGAGCAGTACTTC,CASSGGTGHYEQYF
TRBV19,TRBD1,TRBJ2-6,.,TGTGCCAGTAGTATTGGGGACAGGGGCGCCTCTGGGGCCAACGTCCTGACTTTC,CASSIGDRGASGANVLTF
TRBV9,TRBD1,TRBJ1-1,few,TGTGCCAGCAGCACAAGCCGGACAGGGGCGCACACTGAAGCTTTCTTT,CASSTSRTGAHTEAFF
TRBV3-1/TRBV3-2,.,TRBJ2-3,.,TGTGCCAGCAGCCGACAAATTGATACGCAGTATTTT,CASSRQIDTQYF
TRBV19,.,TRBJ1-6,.,TGTGCCAGTAGTCCGATCCGGGCACCCCTCCACTTT,CASSPIRAPLHF
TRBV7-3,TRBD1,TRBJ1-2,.,TGTGCCAGCAGCCCTTCAGGGACAGGGGCTGGCTACACCTTC,CASSPSGTGAGYTF
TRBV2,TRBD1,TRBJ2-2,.,TGTGCCAGCACCACAGGGGCCGGGGAGCTGTTTTTT,CASTTGAGELFF
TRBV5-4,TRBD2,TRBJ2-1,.,TGTGCCAGCAGCTTTAGTCTAGCGGGAGCTTACAATGAGCAGTTCTTC,CASSFSLAGAYNEQFF
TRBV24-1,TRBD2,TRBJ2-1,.,TGTGCCACCAGTGATTGGACTAGCCATGAGCAGTTCTTC,CATSDWTSHEQFF
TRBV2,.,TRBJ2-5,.,TGTGCCAGCAGGGGGCGCCTCCAGGAGACCCAGTACTTC,CASRGRLQETQYF
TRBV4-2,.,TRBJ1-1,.,TGTGCCAGCAGCCAACCTCATACGGAGGACACTGAAGCTTTCTTT,CASSQPHTEDTEAFF
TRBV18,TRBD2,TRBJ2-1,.,TGTGCCAGCTCCCCACCGGGGGCGGGAGGCCCGGACAATGAGCAGTTCTTC,CASSPPGAGGPDNEQFF
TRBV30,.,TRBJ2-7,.,TGTGCCTGGAGCGCAGACAGCTCCTACGAGCAGTACTTC,CAWSADSSYEQYF
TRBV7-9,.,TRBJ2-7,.,TGTGCCAGCAGCTTAACGGGCTACGAGCAGTACTTC,CASSLTGYEQYF
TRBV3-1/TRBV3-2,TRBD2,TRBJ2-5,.,TGTGCCAGCAGCCAAGATAGTCCGCCTAGCGGGAGGAGGGGGCAAGAGACCCAGTACTTC,CASSQDSPPSGRRGQETQYF
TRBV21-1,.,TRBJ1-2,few,TGTGCCAGCAGCAAAGCCTCAGGGGAAAATAGCCCTAACTATGGCTACACCTTC,CASSKASGENSPNYGYTF
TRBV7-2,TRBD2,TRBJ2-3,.,TGTGCCAGCAGCCGCGGACTAGCCGATTCTAGACAGTATTTT,CASSRGLADSRQYF
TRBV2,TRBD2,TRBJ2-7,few,TGTGCCAGCAGTCGGACTAGCGGATCCTACGAGCAGTACTTC,CASSRTSGSYEQYF
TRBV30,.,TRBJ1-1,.,TGTGCCTGGAGTGGGGTCGCCGGGACTTTGACTGAAGCTTTCTTT,CAWSGVAGTLTEAFF
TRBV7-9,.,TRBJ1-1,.,TGTGCCAGCAGCCAGGGGAAGGCTTCAAGAAACACTGAAGCTTTCTTT,CASSQGKASRNTEAFF
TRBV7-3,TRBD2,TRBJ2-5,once,TGTGCCAGCAGTGGGACTGGCGGGAGGGAAGAGACCCAGTACTTC,CASSGTGGREETQYF
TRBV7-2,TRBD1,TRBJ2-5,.,TGTGCCAGCAGCTTCGGACAGGGAGTGGTCGGAGAGACCCAGTACTTC,CASSFGQGVVGETQYF
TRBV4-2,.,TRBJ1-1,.,TGTGCCAGCAGCCAAGAAATGTACAGTGAAGCTTTCTTT,CASSQEMYSEAFF
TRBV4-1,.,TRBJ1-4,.,TGCGCCAGCAGCCAAGTAGGAGGAAGGGATGAAAAACTGTTTTTT,CASSQVGGRDEKLFF
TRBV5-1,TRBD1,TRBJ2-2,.,TGCGCCAGCAGCCCGACAGGGGCCGGGGAGCTGTTTTTT,CASSPTGAGELFF
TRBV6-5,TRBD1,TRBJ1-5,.,TGTGCCAGCAGAACAGGGGTTGCCAATCAGCCCCAGCATTTT,CASRTGVANQPQHF